This T cell receptor beta chain was identified in a study of T cell responses to AZD1222 COVID-19 vaccine. Looking at the study overall: Whether given at about 4 or about 12 weeks, second doses were pooled. Findings of the study overall: Per reports, nearly half of all spike-specific TCRs target regions that are unmutated in variants. Clonal diversity was possibly underestimated, and white British individuals and females predominated among donors.

CDR3 length equals 13 residues. The germline V gene encodes CDR1 SGHRS and CDR2 YFSETQ. V gave up 0 bases and J gave up 3 bases, with 7 bases separating them. About this clone itself: The antigen remains unidentified.

Assay: immunoSEQ multiplex PCR; the TCRdb copy retains only in-frame clones and omits some. The sample shows about 140,000 clones, around 90% of them seen only once. The clonotype was recovered from an adult in good health. This chain links TRBV5-1 with TRBJ2-7; D is possibly TRBD1 (6 bases). This specimen was peripheral blood, taken on day 0 of AZD1222 vaccination. CDR3 in amino acids: CASSLGQDYEQYF. The CDR3, as DNA: TGCGCCAGCAGCTTGGGACAGGACTACGAGCAGTACTTC.